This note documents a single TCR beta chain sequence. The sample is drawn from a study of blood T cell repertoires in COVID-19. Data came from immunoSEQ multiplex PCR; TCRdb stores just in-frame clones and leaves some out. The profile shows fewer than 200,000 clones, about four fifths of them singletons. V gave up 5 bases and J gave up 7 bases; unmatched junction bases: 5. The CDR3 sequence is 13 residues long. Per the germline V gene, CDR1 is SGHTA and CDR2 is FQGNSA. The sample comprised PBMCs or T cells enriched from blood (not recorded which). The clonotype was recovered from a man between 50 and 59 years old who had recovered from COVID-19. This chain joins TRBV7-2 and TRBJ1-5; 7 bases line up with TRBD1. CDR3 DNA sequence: TGTGCCAGCAGCCCCCAGGGGGAACAGCCCCAGCATTTT. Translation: CASSPQGEQPQHF.